Listed below are T cell receptor beta chains from one sample, sequenced in a study of blood T cell repertoires in COVID-19. Sequenced by immunoSEQ multiplex PCR; TCRdb stores in-frame clones only, minus some. Counted here are around 150,000 clones, 85% to 90% occurring once; the ten biggest clones make up 5% to 8.5%. Sequenced material: PBMCs or T cells enriched from blood (not recorded which). The source is a woman aged 45-65 years who had recovered from COVID-19. Both conserved end residues are part of each CDR3. The D gene is left open where the match is weak. The listing skips clone size in some rows; elsewhere it reads once, few, many or a size class.

j_gene,d_gene,abundance,v_gene,CDR3aa,CDR3nt
TRBJ2-1,TRBD2,.,TRBV7-3,CASSYLAGGPDEQFF,TGTGCCAGCAGCTACTTAGCGGGGGGGCCGGATGAGCAGTTCTTC
TRBJ1-6,TRBD1,.,TRBV11-2,CASSARTGRNSPLHF,TGTGCCAGCAGCGCCCGGACAGGCCGTAATTCACCCCTCCACTTT
TRBJ2-3,TRBD1,.,TRBV19,CASGQGGTDTQYF,TGTGCCAGTGGTCAGGGGGGCACAGATACGCAGTATTTT
TRBJ1-2,TRBD1,.,TRBV27,CASRTPGQGDGNYGYTF,TGTGCCAGCAGGACTCCGGGACAGGGGGATGGTAACTATGGCTACACCTTC
TRBJ2-1,TRBD1,once,TRBV7-2,CASSSTGLRADEQFF,TGTGCCAGCAGCTCGACAGGGCTCCGAGCGGATGAGCAGTTCTTC
TRBJ1-6,.,.,TRBV7-2,CASSPRQVNSPLHF,TGTGCCAGCAGCCCCCGACAGGTTAATTCACCCCTCCACTTT
TRBJ2-5,TRBD2,.,TRBV7-2,CASSLVGRGGEETQYF,TGTGCCAGCAGCTTAGTAGGGCGGGGGGGAGAGGAGACCCAGTACTTC
TRBJ1-1,.,.,TRBV7-2,CASSLEATVNTEAFF,TGTGCCAGCAGCTTAGAGGCGACAGTGAACACTGAAGCTTTCTTT
TRBJ2-7,.,.,TRBV4-3,CASSQSRRTHREGEQYF,TGCGCCAGCAGCCAAAGCCGAAGGACTCACAGGGAAGGCGAGCAGTACTTC
TRBJ2-1,.,.,TRBV12-3/TRBV12-4,CASKDKNEQFF,TGTGCCAGCAAGGACAAGAATGAGCAGTTCTTC
TRBJ2-5,TRBD1,.,TRBV18,CASSPSTGGKETQYF,TGTGCCAGCTCACCATCGACAGGGGGGAAAGAGACCCAGTACTTC
TRBJ2-5,.,once,TRBV7-2,CASSLGGGAGETQYF,TGTGCCAGCAGCTTAGGCGGCGGGGCCGGGGAGACCCAGTACTTC
TRBJ2-4,.,.,TRBV27,CASSPLPQPWIQYF,TGTGCCAGCAGCCCCTTGCCACAGCCTTGGATTCAGTACTTC
TRBJ2-1,.,.,TRBV6-5,CASSAGTYNEQFF,TGTGCCAGCAGCGCCGGGACCTACAATGAGCAGTTCTTC
TRBJ1-2,.,.,TRBV29-1,CSVVTGANYGYTF,TGCAGCGTTGTTACAGGAGCTAACTATGGCTACACCTTC
TRBJ1-2,.,.,TRBV4-1,CASSQDFARGYGYTF,TGCGCCAGCAGCCAAGATTTCGCCCGGGGTTATGGCTACACCTTC
TRBJ2-7,.,.,TRBV2,CASSLGQGTHEQYF,TGTGCCAGCAGTTTGGGGCAGGGGACCCACGAGCAGTACTTC
TRBJ2-2,TRBD2,.,TRBV5-1,CASSWGRAGELFF,TGCGCCAGCAGCTGGGGGAGGGCCGGGGAGCTGTTTTTT
TRBJ2-2,.,.,TRBV6-5,CASRAIGTGELFF,TGTGCCTCCCGAGCCATCGGCACCGGGGAGCTGTTTTTT
TRBJ2-2,.,few,TRBV4-2,CASSQDGAGNTGELFF,TGTGCCAGCAGCCAAGACGGGGCGGGAAACACCGGGGAGCTGTTTTTT
TRBJ1-3,.,few,TRBV11-3,CASSLAGHSGNTIYF,TGTGCCAGCAGCTTAGCCGGACACTCTGGAAACACCATATATTTT
TRBJ2-2,.,.,TRBV7-9,CASSTEGTGELFF,TGTGCCAGCAGCACCGAGGGTACCGGGGAGCTGTTTTTT
TRBJ2-7,TRBD1,.,TRBV6-1,CASSGAGGVGEQYF,TGTGCCAGCAGTGGAGCAGGGGGAGTAGGCGAGCAGTACTTC
TRBJ1-2,TRBD1,.,TRBV6-2/TRBV6-3,CASSYGDRSFRSDGYTF,TGTGCCAGCAGTTACGGGGACAGATCCTTTCGAAGCGATGGCTACACCTTC
TRBJ2-5,TRBD1,.,TRBV24-1,CATSDRDRPQETQYF,TGTGCCACCAGTGACCGGGACAGGCCCCAAGAGACCCAGTACTTC
TRBJ2-1,.,.,TRBV18,CASSPRLAGNEQFF,TGTGCCAGCTCACCACGGCTGGCGGGCAATGAGCAGTTCTTC
TRBJ1-3,TRBD1,.,TRBV11-2,CASSGTGRKNTIYF,TGTGCCAGCAGCGGGACAGGGAGAAAGAACACCATATATTTT
TRBJ2-5,.,few,TRBV19,CASSIIGVRRGRETQYF,TGTGCCAGTAGTATAATAGGGGTCCGCAGGGGGAGGGAGACCCAGTACTTC
TRBJ2-2,.,.,TRBV19,CASTLFNTGELFF,TGTGCCAGTACCTTATTTAACACCGGGGAGCTGTTTTTT
TRBJ1-1,.,.,TRBV6-5,CASIGGGKGGTEAFF,TGTGCCAGCATTGGGGGGGGCAAGGGAGGCACTGAAGCTTTCTTT
TRBJ2-1,TRBD2,few,TRBV20-1,CSASPGTSGVNEQFF,TGCAGTGCTAGTCCCGGGACTAGCGGGGTCAATGAGCAGTTCTTC
TRBJ2-2,.,.,TRBV7-3,CASRRQGGLAIGELFF,TGTGCCAGCAGACGACAGGGAGGATTGGCTATCGGGGAGCTGTTTTTT
TRBJ2-5,TRBD1,.,TRBV27,CASSLQGARATQYF,TGTGCCAGCAGCCTACAGGGGGCGCGGGCGACCCAGTACTTC
TRBJ1-5,.,.,TRBV11-2,CASSSVHQPQHF,TGTGCCAGCAGCTCCGTCCATCAGCCCCAGCATTTT
TRBJ1-5,TRBD1,.,TRBV7-2,CASSKGTGRESNQPQHF,TGTGCCAGCAGCAAAGGGACAGGGCGTGAGAGCAATCAGCCCCAGCATTTT
TRBJ1-2,.,.,TRBV15,CATSSLDSNYGYTF,TGTGCCACCAGCAGCCTTGACAGTAACTATGGCTACACCTTC
TRBJ1-2,.,.,TRBV6-5,CASISQFYGYTF,TGTGCCAGCATTTCCCAGTTCTATGGCTACACCTTC
TRBJ1-3,.,.,TRBV2,CASSDNRLENTIYF,TGTGCCAGCAGTGATAACAGATTAGAAAACACCATATATTTT
TRBJ2-1,TRBD2,.,TRBV19,CASSSDTGGSYNEQFF,TGTGCCAGTAGTTCCGATACGGGGGGCTCCTACAATGAGCAGTTCTTC
TRBJ2-2,.,once,TRBV7-2,CASSLVRSRGELFF,TGTGCCAGCAGCTTAGTGAGGTCAAGGGGGGAGCTGTTTTTT